This TCR beta chain was recorded in a study of Ad26.COV2.S vaccination and SARS-CoV-2 variants. Study overall: Recipients of Ad26.COV2.S got it intramuscularly, once or twice 56 days apart. Study results and limitations: Individuals receiving vaccine had higher spike-specific TCR breadth than placebo recipients did. Following vaccination, spike-specific CD8+ and CD4+ T cell responses reportedly exhibited substantial breadth.

Sequenced by immunoSEQ multiplex PCR; TCRdb stores in-frame clones only, minus some. The table lists roughly 300,000 clones, 85% to 90% of them singletons. Documented treatment: over 15 received Ad26.COV2.S at low or high dose, single or two shots; about 5 received placebo; per-sample allocation not given. Collection of samples fell on day 63 after the first vaccine or placebo injection. The individual, an adult aged 18-55 years, was a donor in Boston. The trim removed 4 bases at V and 7 bases at J, leaving 12 bases unmatched. The CDR3 covers 16 residues. Germline V CDR1 and CDR2: KGHDR, SFDVKD. With respect to this clone: As yet, its antigen is unknown.

The rearrangement uses TRBV24-1 and TRBJ2-1, with 7 bases that match TRBD1. The TCR was taken from a person between 18 and 59 years old who received the Ad26.COV2.S COVID-19 vaccine or a placebo. The sequences come from peripheral blood, collected in a trial of Ad26.COV2.S vaccine versus placebo. CDR3 protein: CATSESRTGKLNEQFF. DNA for the CDR3: TGTGCCACCAGTGAATCCCGGACAGGAAAGCTTAATGAGCAGTTCTTC.